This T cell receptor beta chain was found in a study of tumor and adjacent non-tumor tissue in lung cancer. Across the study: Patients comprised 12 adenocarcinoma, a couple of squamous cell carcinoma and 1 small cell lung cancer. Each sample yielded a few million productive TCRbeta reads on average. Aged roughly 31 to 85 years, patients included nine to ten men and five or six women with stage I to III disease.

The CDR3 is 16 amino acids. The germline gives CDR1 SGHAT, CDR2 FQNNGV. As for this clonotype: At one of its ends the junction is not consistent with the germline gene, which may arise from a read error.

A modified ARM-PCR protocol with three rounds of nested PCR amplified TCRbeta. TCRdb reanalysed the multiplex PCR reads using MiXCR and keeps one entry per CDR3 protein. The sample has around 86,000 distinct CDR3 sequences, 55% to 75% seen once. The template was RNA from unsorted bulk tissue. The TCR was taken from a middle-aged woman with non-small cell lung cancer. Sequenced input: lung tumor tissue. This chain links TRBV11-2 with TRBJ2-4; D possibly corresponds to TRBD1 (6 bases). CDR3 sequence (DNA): TGTGCCAGCAGCTTATCTGGACAGCTAACCAAGAACATTCAGTACTTC. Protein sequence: CASSLSGQLTKNIQYF. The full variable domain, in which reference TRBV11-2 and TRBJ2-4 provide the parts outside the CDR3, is EAGVAQSPRYKIIEKRQSVAFWCNPISGHATLYWYQQILGQGPKLLIQFQNNGVVDDSQLPKDRFSAERLKGVDSTLKIQPAKLEDSAVYLCASSLSGQLTKNIQYFGAGTRLSVL.